These T cell receptor beta chains were read from a single sample in a study of cytomegalovirus exposure and HLA in healthy donors. Sequencing was performed with immunoSEQ multiplex PCR; in TCRdb, only in-frame clones are kept and a portion is missing. The sample consists of about 120,000 clones, roughly 80% of them appearing once. Sequenced material: PBMCs. The receptors were gathered from a woman aged 18-29 years in good health and CMV-seronegative. Both conserved end residues are part of each CDR3.

cdr3_aa v_call
CASSFGTVSTGELFF TRBV11-2
CASSITGGGSAEAFF TRBV19
CASSLAFVEQYF TRBV5-1
CASSLTGGTNYGYTF TRBV7-9
CAWTPQGSGGWSDTQYF TRBV30
CASLGGEAFF TRBV2
CASSDSRDRGRPAFSYEQYF TRBV6-4
CASSLSVGTANTEAFF TRBV7-9
CATRDGPSGGRLRVAEAFF TRBV15
CASSPTRGSSTGELFF TRBV5-1
CASSEAPGQGIGGELFF TRBV6-1
CASSSEREDTYEQYF TRBV7-2
CASSPLSGLAGETQYF TRBV18
CASSRDYSNQPQHF TRBV28
CASSLEAASGGGDTQYF TRBV7-6
CASSPRTSGGAAYNEQFF TRBV7-3
CASSQRQGLNTDTQYF TRBV11-3
CASSSPKREYNEQFF TRBV7-9
CSVVLGGEGYTF TRBV29-1
CASSPRTGMSGNTIYF TRBV18
CASSARTGATPLNTEAFF TRBV13
CSSATVAKNIQYF TRBV29-1
CASSYRQGSNQPQHF TRBV6-5
CASSTLGQLNSPLHF TRBV9
CASSETGYRQDNYGYTF TRBV6-1
CATSRSGFVGEKLFF TRBV15
CASSLGTGSSDTQYF TRBV11-3
CATSRDWAGGGEQYF TRBV15
CASSFQVSENIQYF TRBV5-1
CASSLALEQFF TRBV5-1
CASSQEVGGAEGVAYEQYF TRBV4-3
CASSIGVSYGYTF TRBV19
CASSIVGGTRRNTIYF TRBV19
CSVEVASRRYEQYF TRBV29-1
CASSSGQVRGELFF TRBV7-2
CASSSRTSQETQYF TRBV6-5
CASSPLVTSGETQYF TRBV18
CASSLGTGSHEQYF TRBV7-9
CATGQGAFNSPLHF TRBV10-3
CASIQSFGGAYEQYF TRBV6-5
CSVVAGQSIGELFF TRBV29-1
CSALGGTGQETQYF TRBV29-1
CASTKRGTGELFF TRBV6-5
CASSLWQGVGNEQYF TRBV27
CASSFSGSSYNEQFF TRBV5-4
CASSDGTSGHTGELFF TRBV5-1
CAIGSTGGSEKLFF TRBV10-3
CASSPPGARLAGQSSYEQYF TRBV2